The clone carrying this T cell receptor beta chain was recorded at least ten times. No antigen is known for it. Orbital computed tomography, thyroid ultrasound, serum thyroxine and TRAb, and clinical symptoms together informed the diagnoses. This entry comes from a study of T cells in Graves' hyperthyroidism and ophthalmopathy. Whole-study results and caveats: Ophthalmopathy was told apart from stable hyperthyroidism by a 13 V-J model. Prediction of ophthalmopathy progression came a median roughly 6.7 months pre-onset.

Germline-derived CDR1 and CDR2 are SGHAT and FQNNGV. The ends were cut back, 2 bases at V and 3 bases at J, with 14 bases in the middle. The CDR3 is 15 amino acids. Amplification targeted TCR beta CDR3 regions from RNA transcripts. The primer set for the first-round RT-PCR of the TCR CDR3 was HTBI. TCRdb reprocessed the multiplex PCR reads with MiXCR, giving one entry per CDR3 protein. The sample lists about 350,000 distinct CDR3 sequences; approximately 16% were seen once. Source material: blood. The gene calls are TRBV11-2 and TRBJ2-7; D is undetermined. The TCR was taken from a woman aged 55-75 years with Graves' ophthalmopathy. This CDR3 reads CASSLSVRSNYEQYF. In DNA form, the CDR3 reads TGTGCCAGCAGCTTAAGTGTGCGTTCCAACTACGAGCAGTACTTC.